This is a list of T cell receptor beta chains from one sample in a study of cytomegalovirus exposure and HLA in healthy donors. Libraries were prepared by immunoSEQ multiplex PCR; TCRdb keeps only in-frame clonotypes and omits some of them. The table shows around 59,000 clones, with about 80% occurring only once. Sequencing used PBMCs. Source of these receptors: a human donor in good health. The CDR3 runs from the conserved cysteine through the conserved F or W. A D gene is named only where the DNA matches it firmly. A row's size may be missing; if present it is once, few, many or a size class.

>TRBV7-9|TRBD2|.|TRBJ2-7
CASSLAGGSYEQYF
TGTGCCAGCAGCCTAGCGGGAGGTAGCTACGAGCAGTACTTC
>TRBV15|TRBD1|.|TRBJ2-1
CATSGTDSSYNEQFF
TGTGCCACCAGCGGGACAGACAGCTCCTACAATGAGCAGTTCTTC
>TRBV4-2|.|.|TRBJ2-7
CASGGYYEQYF
TGTGCCAGCGGAGGGTACTACGAGCAGTACTTC
>TRBV11-3|.|.|TRBJ2-2
CASSLDSGANTGELFF
TGTGCCAGCAGCTTAGACTCAGGGGCGAACACTGGGGAGCTGTTTTTT
>TRBV29-1|.|few|TRBJ2-2
CSVGGSGELFF
TGCAGCGTTGGTGGGTCCGGGGAGCTGTTTTTC
>TRBV30|.|.|TRBJ2-7
CAWSVASSYEQYF
TGTGCCTGGAGTGTAGCTAGCTCCTACGAGCAGTACTTC
>TRBV7-6|.|.|TRBJ2-3
CASSYLGGGSTDTQYF
TGTGCCAGCAGCTACCTAGGGGGGGGTAGCACAGATACGCAGTATTTT
>TRBV12-5|.|.|TRBJ2-5
CASGLTPAETQYF
TGTGCTAGTGGTTTGACCCCCGCGGAGACCCAGTACTTC
>TRBV14|TRBD2|.|TRBJ2-1
CASSLTSGVPYNEQFF
TGTGCCAGCAGCTTGACTAGCGGGGTTCCCTACAATGAGCAGTTCTTC
>TRBV7-9|.|.|TRBJ1-4
CASSPRQVATNEKLFF
TGTGCCAGCAGCCCCCGCCAGGTGGCAACTAATGAAAAACTGTTTTTT
>TRBV5-1|TRBD1|.|TRBJ2-3
CASSDRGGLTDTQYF
TGCGCCAGCAGCGACAGGGGGGGGCTCACAGATACGCAGTATTTT
>TRBV18|TRBD1|.|TRBJ1-3
CASSPRASTGAGNTIYF
TGTGCCAGCTCACCACGGGCATCGACAGGGGCTGGAAACACCATATATTTT
>TRBV7-9|TRBD2|.|TRBJ2-1
CASSWGLADYNEQFF
TGTGCCAGCAGCTGGGGACTAGCGGATTACAATGAGCAGTTCTTC
>TRBV11-1|TRBD1|.|TRBJ1-3
CASSPTGGTGNTIYF
TGTGCCAGCAGCCCGACAGGGGGCACCGGAAACACCATATATTTT
>TRBV18|.|once|TRBJ1-3
CASSRAAPRSSGNTIYF
TGTGCCAGCTCCCGTGCGGCGCCAAGGTCCTCTGGAAACACCATATATTTT
>TRBV7-2|.|few|TRBJ1-1
CASSFTGGTEAFF
TGTGCCAGCAGCTTTACGGGGGGAACTGAAGCTTTCTTT
>TRBV6-5|.|.|TRBJ2-1
CASGAGWVEQFF
TGTGCCAGCGGAGCAGGGTGGGTTGAGCAGTTCTTC
>TRBV4-3|.|.|TRBJ1-2
CASSQDWTDLNYGYTF
TGCGCCAGCAGCCAAGACTGGACAGACCTGAACTATGGCTACACCTTC
>TRBV5-1|TRBD1|.|TRBJ1-2
CASSGTGYGYTF
TGCGCCAGCAGTGGGACAGGGTATGGCTACACCTTC
>TRBV18|TRBD2|.|TRBJ2-1
CASQGTSGGQFF
TGTGCCTCCCAAGGGACTAGCGGGGGGCAGTTCTTC
>TRBV28|.|.|TRBJ1-2
CASRDTINYGYTF
TGTGCCAGCCGGGACACTATAAACTATGGCTACACCTTC
>TRBV21-1|.|.|TRBJ1-2
CASSKIPFDGHLYGYTF
TGTGCCAGCAGCAAAATTCCTTTCGACGGACACCTCTATGGCTACACCTTC
>TRBV15|.|.|TRBJ2-5
CATSTRLRAGETQYF
TGTGCCACCAGCACCCGACTCCGGGCGGGGGAGACCCAGTACTTC
>TRBV27|.|.|TRBJ1-1
CASRTGFRTEAFF
TGTGCCAGCAGAACGGGGTTTCGGACTGAAGCTTTCTTT
>TRBV5-1|.|.|TRBJ2-3
CASSGRDNLPDTQYF
TGCGCCAGCAGCGGCCGGGACAATTTGCCAGATACGCAGTATTTT
>TRBV5-1|.|once|TRBJ2-6
CASSPRGIGANVLTF
TGCGCCAGCAGCCCCCGCGGTATTGGGGCCAACGTCCTGACTTTC
>TRBV6-6|TRBD2|.|TRBJ2-7
CASRVGGGESYEQYF
TGTGCCAGCAGGGTCGGCGGGGGTGAGTCCTACGAGCAGTACTTC
>TRBV28|TRBD1|.|TRBJ1-1
CASSLYGTANTEAFF
TGTGCCAGCAGTTTATACGGGACAGCGAACACTGAAGCTTTCTTT
>TRBV28|TRBD1|.|TRBJ2-7
CAIHPPGQGAGEQYF
TGTGCCATACACCCTCCGGGACAGGGGGCGGGGGAGCAGTACTTC
>TRBV6-6|.|.|TRBJ1-5
CASSYPYSNQPQHF
TGTGCCAGCAGTTACCCCTATAGCAATCAGCCCCAGCATTTT
>TRBV18|.|few|TRBJ1-2
CASSPGQQIYGYTF
TGTGCCAGCTCACCCGGACAGCAAATCTATGGCTACACCTTC
>TRBV2|.|.|TRBJ2-7
CAGAPGTIYEQYF
TGTGCCGGGGCCCCAGGAACAATCTACGAGCAGTACTTC
>TRBV4-3|.|few|TRBJ2-7
CASPANGYEQYF
TGCGCCAGCCCTGCGAACGGCTACGAGCAGTACTTC
>TRBV4-3|.|.|TRBJ2-3
CASSQRSTPGDTQYF
TGCGCCAGCAGCCAAAGGTCGACGCCGGGAGATACGCAGTATTTT
>TRBV6-5|TRBD1|.|TRBJ1-4
CASSRTGGVYEKLFF
TGTGCCAGCAGTAGGACAGGGGGAGTCTATGAAAAACTGTTTTTT
>TRBV5-1|TRBD1|.|TRBJ2-1
CASSDGQGVFF
TGCGCCAGCAGCGACGGACAGGGAGTGTTCTTC
>TRBV6-5|TRBD1|.|TRBJ1-5
CASSPDRGFTEPQHF
TGTGCCAGCAGTCCGGACAGGGGATTTACGGAGCCCCAGCATTTT
>TRBV2|TRBD1|.|TRBJ1-1
CASSGQGAANTEAFF
TGTGCCAGCAGTGGGCAGGGGGCGGCGAACACTGAAGCTTTCTTT
>TRBV7-6|.|.|TRBJ2-7
CASSLGLAGEQYF
TGTGCCAGCAGCTTAGGTCTGGCGGGCGAGCAGTACTTC
>TRBV4-3|.|.|TRBJ2-7
CASSQESGDEQYF
TGCGCCAGCAGCCAAGAGTCGGGTGACGAGCAGTACTTC
>TRBV7-3|TRBD1|.|TRBJ1-5
CARRRTGENQPQHF
TGTGCCAGAAGAAGGACAGGGGAAAATCAGCCCCAGCATTTT
>TRBV18|.|few|TRBJ1-5
CASSPIGSYPGPGNQPQHF
TGTGCCAGCTCACCAATCGGGTCTTACCCTGGGCCAGGGAATCAGCCCCAGCATTTT
>TRBV27|.|.|TRBJ1-6
CASTFGGMFSPLHF
TGTGCCAGCACTTTCGGGGGTATGTTTTCACCCCTCCACTTT
>TRBV6-5|TRBD1|.|TRBJ2-7
CASSEERGREQYF
TGTGCCAGCAGTGAAGAAAGGGGGCGCGAGCAGTACTTC
>TRBV13|TRBD1|.|TRBJ2-7
CASSFLEGAIEQYF
TGTGCCAGCAGCTTTTTAGAGGGGGCCATTGAGCAGTACTTC
>TRBV25-1|TRBD2|.|TRBJ2-7
CASSGQREGFYEQYF
TGTGCCAGCAGTGGCCAGCGGGAGGGCTTCTACGAGCAGTACTTC
>TRBV4-3|TRBD2|.|TRBJ2-3
CASSRDYTTDTQYF
TGCGCCAGCAGCCGGGACTACACAACAGATACGCAGTATTTT
>TRBV2|.|.|TRBJ2-7
CASSDPTGRSYEQYF
TGTGCCAGCAGTGACCCGACAGGGAGGAGTTACGAGCAGTACTTC
>TRBV28|.|.|TRBJ2-4
CASSLGLAKNIQYF
TGTGCCAGCAGCCTGGGACTAGCCAAAAACATTCAGTACTTC
>TRBV9|.|.|TRBJ1-2
CASSPPLTTGYGYTF
TGTGCCAGCAGCCCACCGTTGACGACAGGATATGGCTACACCTTC
>TRBV7-2|.|.|TRBJ2-7
CASSLSRVYEQYF
TGTGCCAGCAGCTTATCCAGGGTTTACGAGCAGTACTTC